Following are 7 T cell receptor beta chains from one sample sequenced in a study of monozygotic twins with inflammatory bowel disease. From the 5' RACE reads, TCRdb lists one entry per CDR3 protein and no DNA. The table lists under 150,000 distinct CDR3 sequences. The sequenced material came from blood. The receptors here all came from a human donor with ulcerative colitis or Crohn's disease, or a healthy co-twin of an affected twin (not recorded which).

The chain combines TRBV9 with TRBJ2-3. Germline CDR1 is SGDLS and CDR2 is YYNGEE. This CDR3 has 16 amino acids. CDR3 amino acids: CASSAHLGASTDTQYF.

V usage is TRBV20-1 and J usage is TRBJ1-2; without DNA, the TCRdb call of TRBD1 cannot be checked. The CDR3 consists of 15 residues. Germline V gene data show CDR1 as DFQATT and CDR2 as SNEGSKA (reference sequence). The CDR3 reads CSARDRGQSDYGYTF.

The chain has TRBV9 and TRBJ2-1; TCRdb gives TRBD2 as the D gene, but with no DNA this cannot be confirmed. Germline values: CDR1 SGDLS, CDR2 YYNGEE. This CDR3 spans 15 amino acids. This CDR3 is CASSEGLAEYNEQFF. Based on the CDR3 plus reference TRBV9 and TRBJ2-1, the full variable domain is DSGVTQTPKHLITATGQRVTLRCSPRSGDLSVYWYQQSLDQGLQFLIQYYNGEERAKGNILERFSAQQFPDLHSELNLSSLELGDSALYFCASSEGLAEYNEQFFGPGTRLTVL.

The CDR3 protein is CASSLGTGMEEKLFF. The V call is TRBV5-1, the J call TRBJ1-4; TCRdb selects TRBD1, and the lack of DNA leaves this call unchecked. The germline CDR1 and CDR2 sequences are SGHRS and YFSETQ. The CDR3 covers 15 residues.

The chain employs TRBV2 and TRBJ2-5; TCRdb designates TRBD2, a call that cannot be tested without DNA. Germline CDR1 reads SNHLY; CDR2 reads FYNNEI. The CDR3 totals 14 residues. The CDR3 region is CASSVTSVRETQYF.

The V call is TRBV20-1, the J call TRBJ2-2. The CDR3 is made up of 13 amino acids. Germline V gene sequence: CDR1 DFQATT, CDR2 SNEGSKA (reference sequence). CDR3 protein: CSATPIMGGELFF.

The CDR3: CASSLNTGCLSFF. The chain carries TRBV12-3 or TRBV12-4 and TRBJ2-1; absent DNA, TCRdb's TRBD1 call cannot be checked. The CDR3 has 13 residues.